The present T cell receptor beta chain was sequenced within a study of blood T cell repertoires in COVID-19. Per the germline V gene, CDR1 is DFQATT and CDR2 is SNEGSKA (reference sequence). The CDR3 covers 13 residues. V lost 3 bases and J lost 3, with 9 bases in between. Produced via immunoSEQ multiplex PCR; TCRdb's table is partial and in-frame only. The sample carries 250,000 to 350,000 clones, about 88% recorded once. The sequence was collected from a human donor with COVID-19, enrolled during active disease. The donor label of this sample is uncertain. The specimen sequenced was peripheral blood. The rearrangement links TRBV20-1 to TRBJ1-5; no reliable D call. The CDR3 DNA reads as TGCAGTGCTAGTAGTACAGACAATCAGCCCCAGCATTTT. Protein sequence: CSASSTDNQPQHF.